The 26 T cell receptor beta chains in this list originate from one sample, sequenced in a study of a mutant IDH1 vaccine in newly diagnosed glioma (dated by TCRdb to the early 2020s). The protocol used for the library was the immunoSEQ multiplex PCR assay. In TCRdb, the immuneACCESS table is reduced to in-frame sequences with V and J assigned. These tables do not hold every clone; where another copy was compared, an unresolved V gene accounts for under half, and the others remain unexplained. In all, the sample holds about 68,000 clones, and almost 85% of those were seen once. The ten biggest clones cover approximately 12% of the sample. This specimen's time point label, interpreted: week 35, safety follow-up. A 20-mer mutant IDH1 peptide at 300 micrograms in Montanide made up each vaccine dose, which was injected subcutaneously together with topical imiquimod. These receptors' antigens are unknown.

The starting material was PBMCs, obtained from a glioma patient whose treatment included an IDH1 peptide vaccine. These receptors were collected from a man aged 18 to 29 with glioma.

The CDR3 reads CASSGGPLGDNTIYF. CDR3 nucleotides: TGTGCCAGCAGTGGGGGGCCTCTGGGGGACAACACCATATATTTT. The genes are TRBV2 and TRBJ1-3; the D gene is possibly TRBD1 (6 bases). Germline CDR1 reads SNHLY; CDR2 reads FYNNEI. The CDR3 extends over 15 amino acids. Trimming cost V 4 bases and J 7 bases, with 17 bases left between them.

The CDR3 here is CASSQRTVTNEKLFF. The CDR3 DNA is TGTGCCAGCAGCCAAAGGACAGTCACCAATGAAAAACTGTTTTTT. The chain combines TRBV7-8 with TRBJ1-4, with D maybe TRBD1 (6 bases). In germline, CDR1 is SGHVS, CDR2 FQNEAQ. V gave up 5 bases and J gave up 5 bases, with 15 bases separating them. The CDR3 sequence is 15 residues long.

The V and J genes are TRBV4-1 and TRBJ1-1; D gene unclear. From germline, CDR1 is MGHRA and CDR2 YSYEKL. Trimming cost V 1 base and J 1 base, with 13 bases left between them. CDR3 length: 16 residues. CDR3 loop: CASSQALIFPNTEAFF. The CDR3, as DNA: TGCGCCAGCAGCCAAGCTTTAATATTTCCGAACACTGAAGCTTTCTTT.

The chain recombines TRBV6-5 with TRBJ1-3; the match to TRBD1 covers 8 bases. The CDR3 totals 15 residues. CDR1 MNHEY and CDR2 SVGAGI come from the germline V gene. V trimming: 2 bases; J trimming: 7 bases; junction bases outside the gene matches: 7. CDR3 sequence: CASSYGQGYRNTIYF. The CDR3 region has the DNA TGTGCCAGCAGTTACGGACAGGGCTATCGGAACACCATATATTTT.

The rearrangement uses TRBV30 and TRBJ2-7, with 7 bases identical to TRBD2. From germline, CDR1 is GTSNPN and CDR2 SVGIG (reference sequence). This CDR3 comprises 12 residues. The trim removed 5 bases at V and 4 bases at J, leaving 5 bases unmatched. CDR3 region: CAWGVGGYEQYF. CDR3 nucleotides: TGTGCCTGGGGCGTCGGGGGGTACGAGCAGTACTTC.

This clone was seen more than once but under ten times. This sequence joins TRBV10-2 and TRBJ2-2; D not certain. Trimming cost V 2 bases and J 3 bases, with 4 bases left between them. CDR1 and CDR2 from the germline V gene are WSHSY and SAAADI. The CDR3 contains 13 residues. The CDR3 reads CASSERDTGELFF. The DNA of the CDR3 is TGCGCCAGCAGTGAGCGGGACACCGGGGAGCTGTTTTTT.

This rearrangement joins TRBV19 to TRBJ1-2; tentative D call: TRBD1 (5 bases). The length of the CDR3 is 16 residues. Germline CDR1 and CDR2: LNHDA and SQIVND (reference sequence). Trimming shortened V by 0 bases and J by 4 bases, and 15 bases separated the two germline ends. In DNA, the CDR3 is TGTGCCAGTAGTATAGATCGGACGGACAACGGCTATGGCTACACCTTC. The encoded protein is CASSIDRTDNGYGYTF.

J is TRBJ1-5 and V is TRBV7-2, with 8 bases matching TRBD1. Trimming cost V 5 bases and J 1 base; bases outside gene matches: 4. CDR3 length: 15 amino acids. Germline CDR1 reads SGHTA; CDR2 reads FQGNSA. CDR3: CASSPRTGSNQPQHF. The CDR3 coding sequence is TGTGCCAGCAGCCCCCGGACAGGGAGCAATCAGCCCCAGCATTTT.

The J gene is TRBJ1-1, the V gene TRBV6-5; the D is unclear. CDR3 length: 15 amino acids. Germline CDR1 reads MNHEY; CDR2 reads SVGAGI. Trimming cost V 0 bases and J 1 base, with 9 bases left between them. In DNA form, the CDR3 reads TGTGCCAGCAGTTACTCGTTAGTACAGAACACTGAAGCTTTCTTT. Translation gives CASSYSLVQNTEAFF.

The chain carries TRBV7-9 and TRBJ1-1; D remains ambiguous. The V and J ends lost 11 bases and 6 bases respectively, with 19 bases between them. The V gene's germline CDR1 is SEHNR and CDR2 FQNEAQ (reference sequence). This CDR3 spans 13 amino acids. The CDR3 DNA sequence: TGTGCCTATTTTGGCCCCACCGACGCTGAAGCTTTCTTT. This translates into CAYFGPTDAEAFF.

The V gene is TRBV30, the J gene TRBJ2-2; 9 bases match TRBD2. The CDR3 consists of 16 residues. The J segment lost 4 bases and the V segment lost 5 bases, leaving 11 bases of the junction unmatched. From germline, CDR1 is GTSNPN and CDR2 SVGIG (reference sequence). The CDR3 loop is CAWGPYSGGLTGELFF. CDR3 in DNA: TGTGCCTGGGGCCCATATAGCGGGGGACTCACCGGGGAGCTGTTTTTT.

This clone was found a few times. The chain couples TRBV19 to TRBJ1-5; D is undetermined. The CDR3 extends over 15 amino acids. Trimming took off 3 bases at V and 4 bases at J, with 13 bases between the two ends. Germline V gene lookup returns CDR1 LNHDA and CDR2 SQIVND (reference sequence). The CDR3 here is CASSITPYTNQPQHF. The DNA of the CDR3 is TGTGCCAGTAGTATTACTCCATACACTAATCAGCCCCAGCATTTT.

This clone was observed a single time. The chain recombines TRBV4-1 with TRBJ1-1, with a tentative D call TRBD1 (5 bases). Germline V gives CDR1 MGHRA, CDR2 YSYEKL. The CDR3 is 15 amino acids. Trimming removed 2 bases at V and 1 base at J, with 11 bases between. CDR3 coding DNA: TGCGCCAGCAGCCAATCCCCGAGGGGGAACACTGAAGCTTTCTTT. Translation gives CASSQSPRGNTEAFF.

This chain joins TRBV5-1 and TRBJ2-3; 9 bases line up with TRBD1. J was trimmed by 4 bases and V by 4 bases; bases with no gene match: 10. Germline lookup yields CDR1 SGHRS and CDR2 YFSETQ. This CDR3 region has 16 residues. The chain's CDR3 is CASSLSGTGRADTQYF. As DNA, the CDR3 is TGCGCCAGCAGCCTATCCGGGACAGGGCGGGCAGATACGCAGTATTTT.

Of note for this clone: At one boundary the junction diverges from the germline segment, which might be a read error. In nucleotides, the CDR3 is TGTGCTAGCAGCTTAGATCGCCTAGCGGGAGCGGACGGGGAGCTGTTTTTT. Residues: CASSLDRLAGADGELFF. The chain joins TRBV7-7 to TRBJ2-2; 10 bases fit TRBD2. This CDR3 is 17 amino acids long. CDR1 is SSHAT, CDR2 FNYEAQ, per germline (reference sequence).

This clone has only a few counts. This chain uses TRBV10-3 with TRBJ1-1; D call uncertain. The CDR3 loop spans 13 amino acids. Germline values: CDR1 ENHRY, CDR2 SYGVKD. V lost 2 bases and J 6 bases, leaving 10 bases between the germline ends. The CDR3 is CAISEIGRAEAFF. CDR3 nucleotide sequence: TGTGCCATCAGTGAGATAGGGCGCGCTGAAGCTTTCTTT.

This chain connects TRBV6-5 to TRBJ1-3; weak D call: TRBD1 (5 bases). The germline CDR1 and CDR2 sequences are MNHEY and SVGAGI. Trimming cost V 8 bases and J 3 bases, with 14 bases left between them. The CDR3 length is 14 residues. The CDR3 loop reads CASGRGSFGNTIYF. The CDR3 bases are TGTGCCAGCGGCCGGGGGTCTTTTGGAAACACCATATATTTT.

The CDR3, as DNA: TGTGCCAGCAGCCAGGGAGACAGGGGGCTTGTCTATGGCTACACCTTC. Its translation is CASSQGDRGLVYGYTF. The rearrangement uses TRBV14 and TRBJ1-2, with TRBD1 matching over 10 bases. This CDR3 spans 16 amino acids. Germline assignment: CDR1 SGHDN and CDR2 FVKESK. V gave up 3 bases and J gave up 4 bases; unmatched junction bases: 8.

This sequence joins TRBV7-2 and TRBJ1-2; D gene unclear. V lost 5 bases to trimming and J lost 2 bases, with 12 bases between them. Looked up from germline, CDR1 is SGHTA and CDR2 is FQGNSA. The CDR3 loop spans 14 amino acids. CDR3: CASSRFGQNYGYTF. CDR3 coding DNA: TGTGCCAGCAGCCGATTCGGGCAGAACTATGGCTACACCTTC.

This sequence joins TRBV29-1 and TRBJ2-4; D might be TRBD1 or TRBD2, each matching 5 bases. The V gene lost 6 bases and the J gene lost 1 base, with 10 bases spanning the gap. The germline V gene encodes CDR1 SQVTM and CDR2 ANQGSEA. This CDR3 region has 13 residues. CDR3: CSVGWGAKNIQYF. In nucleotides, the CDR3 is TGCAGCGTCGGATGGGGGGCCAAAAACATTCAGTACTTC.

The chain joins TRBV27 to TRBJ2-7, with D possibly being TRBD1 or TRBD2 (5 bases each). The CDR3 length is 14 residues. Trimming pared 0 bases from V and 5 bases from J, leaving 11 bases between. Germline V gives CDR1 MNHEY, CDR2 SMNVEV (reference sequence). CDR3 sequence (DNA): TGTGCCAGCAGTTTATCGTCAGGGACCCACGAGCAGTACTTC. This translates into CASSLSSGTHEQYF.

This clone was recorded once. The chain employs TRBV5-4 and TRBJ2-1; D is uncertain. V was pared by 1 base and J by 6 bases, with 2 bases between. The germline CDR1 and CDR2 sequences are SGHNT and YYREEE (reference sequence). The CDR3 is 11 residues long. Written as DNA, the CDR3 is TGTGCCAGCAGCTTGTCCAATGAGCAGTTCTTC. It encodes CASSLSNEQFF.

This clone was counted a few times. The J gene is TRBJ1-4, the V gene TRBV30; 9 bases align to TRBD1. Per germline, CDR1 GTSNPN and CDR2 SVGIG (reference sequence). J was trimmed by 13 bases and V by 3 bases; bases with no gene match: 12. The CDR3 loop spans 14 amino acids. CDR3 bases: TGTGCCTGGAGCCAAAGGGGGGACAGGGCGATACTGTTTTTT. Encoded protein: CAWSQRGDRAILFF.

The gene calls are TRBV28 and TRBJ1-3; 8 bases fit TRBD1. Germline V gives CDR1 MDHEN, CDR2 SYDVKM. This CDR3 comprises 15 residues. V lost 7 bases, J lost 7 bases, and 12 bases stayed unmatched. DNA of the CDR3: TGTGCCAGCATCTTATCCGGACAGGGAGTGAACACCATATATTTT. It codes for CASILSGQGVNTIYF.

The V call is TRBV11-3, the J call TRBJ1-1; D perhaps matches TRBD1 (5 bases). Trimming cost V 2 bases and J 4 bases, with 14 bases left between them. This CDR3 region has 15 residues. The V gene's germline CDR1 is SGHNT and CDR2 YENEEA. CDR3 residues: CASSLRTGGSTEAFF. CDR3 DNA: TGTGCCAGCAGCTTACGCACAGGCGGATCCACTGAAGCTTTCTTT.

The chain is built from TRBV9 and TRBJ1-1; D is ambiguous. Germline assignment: CDR1 SGDLS and CDR2 YYNGEE. Between the trimmed V and J ends, which lost 3 bases and 4 bases, there was a span of 25 bases. The CDR3 loop spans 18 amino acids. The CDR3 here is CASSAPNQLTRRATEAFF. The CDR3 coding sequence is TGTGCCAGCAGCGCCCCGAACCAATTAACACGGAGGGCCACTGAAGCTTTCTTT.